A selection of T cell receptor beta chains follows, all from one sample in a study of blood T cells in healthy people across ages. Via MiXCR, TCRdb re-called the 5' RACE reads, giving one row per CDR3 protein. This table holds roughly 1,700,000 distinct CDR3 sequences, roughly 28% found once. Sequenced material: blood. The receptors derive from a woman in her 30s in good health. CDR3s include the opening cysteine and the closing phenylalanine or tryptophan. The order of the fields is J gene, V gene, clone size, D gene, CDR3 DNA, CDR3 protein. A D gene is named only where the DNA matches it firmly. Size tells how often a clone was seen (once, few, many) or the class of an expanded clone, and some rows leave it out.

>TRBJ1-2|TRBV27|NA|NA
TGTGCCAGCAGCCGACACCTTAACTATGGCTACACCTTC
CASSRHLNYGYTF
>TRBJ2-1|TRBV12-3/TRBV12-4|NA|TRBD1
TGTGCCAGCAGACCCCAACTAACAGGGGTGAATAAGCAGTTCTTC
CASRPQLTGVNKQFF
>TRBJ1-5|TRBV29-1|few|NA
TGCAGCGGATCTACAGGGCCGCATCAGCCCCAGCATTTT
CSGSTGPHQPQHF
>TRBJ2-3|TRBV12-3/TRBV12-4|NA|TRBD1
TGTGCTAGCAGTTTGGACAGGGATACCTCACATACGCAGTATTTT
CASSLDRDTSHTQYF
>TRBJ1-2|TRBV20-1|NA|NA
TGCAGTGCTAGAGAGGGTGGGGGAGCTAACTATGGCTACACCTTC
CSAREGGGANYGYTF
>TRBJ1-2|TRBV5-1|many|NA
TGCGCCAGCAGTCCTGGACAGTCTAACTATGGCTACACCTTC
CASSPGQSNYGYTF
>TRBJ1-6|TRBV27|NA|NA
TGTGCCAGCAGGCCCGACCGGCTTCCCGATCCCCGTGGTTCACCCCTCCACTTT
CASRPDRLPDPRGSPLHF
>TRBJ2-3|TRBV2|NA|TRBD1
TGTGCCAGTGATCGACAGGGGAGCACAGATACGCAGTATTTT
CASDRQGSTDTQYF
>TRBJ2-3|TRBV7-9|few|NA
TGTGCCAGCAGCCCCCGACTAAGCACAGATACGCAGTATTTT
CASSPRLSTDTQYF
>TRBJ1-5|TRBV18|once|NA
TGTGCCAGCTCATCACTGGTTGGCAATCAGCCCCAGCATTTT
CASSSLVGNQPQHF
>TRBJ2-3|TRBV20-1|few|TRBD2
TGCAGTGCCCCGCGGGGGGACCTAGAAGATACGCAGTATTTT
CSAPRGDLEDTQYF
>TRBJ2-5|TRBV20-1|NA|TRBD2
TGCAGTGCCGGTAGAACTAGCGGGATCTTCCAAGAGACCCAGTACTTC
CSAGRTSGIFQETQYF
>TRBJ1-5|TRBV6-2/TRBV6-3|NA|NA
TGTGCCAGCAAAGAGTTCGCCCAGCCCCAGCATTTT
CASKEFAQPQHF
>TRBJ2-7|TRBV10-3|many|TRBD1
TGTGCCATCTCCGGGACAGATTCCAGAGCCTACGAGCAGTACTTC
CAISGTDSRAYEQYF
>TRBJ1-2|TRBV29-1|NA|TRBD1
TGCAGCGAGAGGACCGGGACAGGGGGCTATGGCTACACCTTC
CSERTGTGGYGYTF
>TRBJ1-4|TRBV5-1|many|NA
TGCGCCAGCAGCTTAAGGGCAACTAATGAAAAACTGTTTTTT
CASSLRATNEKLFF
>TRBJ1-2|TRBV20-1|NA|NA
TGCAGTGCTCCTCACGGGGAGGGCTATGGCTACACCTTC
CSAPHGEGYGYTF
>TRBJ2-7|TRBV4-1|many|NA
TGCGCCAGCAGCCAGGCCCTCCCCGCTAACTACGAGCAGTACTTC
CASSQALPANYEQYF
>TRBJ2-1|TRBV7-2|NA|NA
TGTGCCAGCAGCTTCGAAGCGGCAGAGAAGCAGTTCTTC
CASSFEAAEKQFF
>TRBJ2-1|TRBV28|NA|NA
TGTGCCAGCATGGCGTCCTTTTACAATGAGCAGTTCTTC
CASMASFYNEQFF
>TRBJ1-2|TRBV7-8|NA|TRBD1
TGTGCCGGCAGCTTAAGGCTGATGGGACAGGGGTTAAACTATGGCTACACCTTC
CAGSLRLMGQGLNYGYTF
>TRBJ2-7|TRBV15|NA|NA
TGTGCCACCAGTAGAGAGGCCCCCTCGCAGGGGCACGAGCAGTACTTC
CATSREAPSQGHEQYF
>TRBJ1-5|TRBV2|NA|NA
TGTGCCAGCACCCTTTTCACAGATCAGCCCCAGCATTTT
CASTLFTDQPQHF
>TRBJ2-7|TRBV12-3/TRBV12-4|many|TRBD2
TGTGCCAGCAGATCCACCGCGGGAGGTGACGAGCAGTACTTC
CASRSTAGGDEQYF
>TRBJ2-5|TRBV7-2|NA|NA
TGTGCCAGCAGCTTAGATCGGCAGGTCCAAGAGACCCAGTACTTC
CASSLDRQVQETQYF
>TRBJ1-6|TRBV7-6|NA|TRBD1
TGTGCCAGCAGCCCCGGACAGGACCCAACCACCCTCCACTTT
CASSPGQDPTTLHF
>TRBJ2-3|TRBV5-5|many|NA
TGTGCCAGCAGCTTGATGTCGGCCATGGGCACAGATACGCAGTATTTT
CASSLMSAMGTDTQYF
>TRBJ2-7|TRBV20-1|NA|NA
TGCAGTGCCGACGCCTATCCCAAATACGAGCAGTACTTC
CSADAYPKYEQYF
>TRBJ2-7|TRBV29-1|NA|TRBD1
TGCAGCGCTGATTCGACAGGGGATGGCTACGAGCAGTACTTC
CSADSTGDGYEQYF
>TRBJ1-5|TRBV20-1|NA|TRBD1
TGCAGTGCTAGACATATGGACAGGGTGGACAAGCAGCCCCAGCATTTT
CSARHMDRVDKQPQHF
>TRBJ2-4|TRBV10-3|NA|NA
TGTGCCATCAGTGAGTCGATGCACAATGAGCAGTACTTC
CAISESMHNEQYF
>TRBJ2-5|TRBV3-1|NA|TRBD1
TGTGCCAGCAGCCATCGACCCCAACCGACAGGGGTAAAGCAGTACTTC
CASSHRPQPTGVKQYF
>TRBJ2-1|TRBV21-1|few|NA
TGTGCCAGCCGGATTAGGTGGGGGAAGCAAAATTACAATGAGCAGTTCTTC
CASRIRWGKQNYNEQFF
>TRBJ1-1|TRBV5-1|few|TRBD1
TGCGCCAGCAGCTTAATCGGACAGGGGGGAACTGAAGCTTTCTTT
CASSLIGQGGTEAFF
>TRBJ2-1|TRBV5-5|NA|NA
TGTGCCAGCAGCCCGGCCGCACTAGCATCCTACAATGAGCAGTTCTTC
CASSPAALASYNEQFF
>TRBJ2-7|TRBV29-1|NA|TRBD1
TGCAGCGTGGCTATGACGGACAGGGGGCACGAGCAGTACTTC
CSVAMTDRGHEQYF
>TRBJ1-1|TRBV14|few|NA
TGTGCCAGCAGCCAAGCGGCCCCTCGGGAGGCTTTCTTT
CASSQAAPREAFF
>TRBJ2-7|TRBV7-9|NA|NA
TGTGCCAGCAGTGGTGCCGAGCAGTACTTC
CASSGAEQYF
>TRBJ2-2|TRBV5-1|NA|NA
TGCGCCAGCAGGGGCGGACTCGCGAACACCGGGGAGCTGTTTTTT
CASRGGLANTGELFF
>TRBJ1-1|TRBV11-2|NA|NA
TGTGCCAGCAGCTTTGTGAGGGGAACCGGGGAGCTGTTCTTT
CASSFVRGTGELFF
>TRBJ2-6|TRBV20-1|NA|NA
TGCAGCTTGGTAGGGGCCAACGTCCTGACTTTC
CSLVGANVLTF
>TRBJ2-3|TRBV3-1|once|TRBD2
TGTGACAGCAGCCAAGAGGAGGCTAGCGGGGGCCCCACAGATACGCAGTATTTT
CDSSQEEASGGPTDTQYF
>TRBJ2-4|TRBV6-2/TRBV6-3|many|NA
TGTGCCAGCAGTTATGAGGGAGCCAAAAACATTCAGTACTTC
CASSYEGAKNIQYF
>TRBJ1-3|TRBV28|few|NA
TGTGCCAGTATAAGGACGCCGCAAAACACCATATATTTT
CASIRTPQNTIYF
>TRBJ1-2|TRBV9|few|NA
TGTGCCAGCAGCGCGATCGACAGCCGAGCCTATGGCTACACCTTC
CASSAIDSRAYGYTF
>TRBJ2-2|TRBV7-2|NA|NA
TGTGCCAGCAGCTTAGCGATGACCGGGGAGCTGTTTTTT
CASSLAMTGELFF
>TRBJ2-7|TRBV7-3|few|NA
TGTGCCAGCAGCCAAGGACGGGGGTCTGAGGAGCAGTACTTC
CASSQGRGSEEQYF
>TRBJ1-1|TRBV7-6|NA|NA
TGTGCCAGCAGCTTAGTGGGAGGGTCAAGTCCAACTGAAGCTTTCTTT
CASSLVGGSSPTEAFF
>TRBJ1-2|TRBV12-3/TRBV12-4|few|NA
TGTGCCAGCAGCCTCCCCTGGGCAGGGGAATTTGGCTACACCTTC
CASSLPWAGEFGYTF
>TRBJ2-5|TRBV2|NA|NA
TGTGCCAGCAGTCAGGGGCCGGGGGAGACCCAGTACTTC
CASSQGPGETQYF
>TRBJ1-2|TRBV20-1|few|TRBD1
TGCAGTGCTAGGAGACAGGGAACAGATTGGGGCTACACCTTC
CSARRQGTDWGYTF
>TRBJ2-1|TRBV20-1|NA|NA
TGCAGTGCCGAAGGGACCTCGCCTGGTTCGTACAATGAGCAGTTCTTC
CSAEGTSPGSYNEQFF